The TCR beta chain described here comes from a study of blood T cell repertoires in COVID-19 (dated by TCRdb to 2020 to 2022). As for the study more broadly: Samples from collaborators originated in the United States, Italy and Spain and spanned both the acute and convalescent phases of COVID-19. The prospective study material was composed of cDNA or gDNA derived from T cells, B-cell-depleted T cells, or PBMCs. The sample metadata nearly always contained a de-identified subject ID, COVID-19 status, age in years and sex. The repertoires were released in a freely available public database meant as a resource for research on the immune response to SARS-CoV-2. Samples were obtained from the ongoing ImmuneRACE study (first 160 participants) and from 1,254 subjects provided by 6 global collaborators. Where HLA class I and class II types were available, the types were taken from metadata supplied by the sample provider, not from assay-based typing. The dataset comprised deeply sampled blood TCRbeta repertoires from subjects exposed to, actively infected with, or recovered from COVID-19. Study-level results and caveats: The quantity of clinical and demographic metadata differed by source and by participant and was supplied without curation.

TCRbeta CDR3 regions were amplified from genomic DNA by means of the immunoSEQ Assay, a bias-controlled multiplex PCR. The original methods were these. Nucleated cell counts per sample were estimated from amplification of reference gene primers within the assay. Sequence reads were collapsed and filtered to measure the absolute abundance of every unique TCRbeta CDR3 rearrangement. For each sample, productive Simpson clonality was calculated as the square root of Simpson's diversity index across productive rearrangements. Sourced from immuneACCESS, this table was stored by TCRdb with only in-frame sequences that have V and J called. A share of the clones is absent; for the studies checked, an unresolved V gene accounts for under half, and the remainder has no known explanation. V, J and clone size were drawn from that table, and D and trimming were deduced from the DNA. This sample is represented by 310,000 or so clones; 86% of them were singletons. The top ten clonotypes cover around 1.6% of the sample.

Regarding this clone: Its antigen has not been determined. Base quality data are lacking; no much larger clone is found one base away.

V is shortened by 3 bases, J by 6 bases, and the region joining them spans 5 bases. The germline V gene encodes CDR1 SEHNR and CDR2 FQNEAQ (reference sequence). There are 12 amino acids in the CDR3, from cysteine to phenylalanine inclusive. Only the CDR3 DNA stays, 36 bases, in frame from base 1. Whole blood was collected in K2EDTA tubes by collaborating institutions according to the institutions' own protocols. For TCRbeta analysis, collaborators shipped samples in one of three forms: frozen whole blood, isolated PBMCs, or DNA extracted from either of those sample types. Sequenced material: peripheral blood. This TCR was recovered from a woman between 50 and 59 years old with acute or convalescent COVID-19. The chain joins TRBV7-9 to TRBJ1-4; the D gene is unclear. The sequence in DNA is TGTGCCAGCAGCTTCGGGGATGAAAAACTGTTTTTT. It translates to CASSFGDEKLFF. When the CDR3 is completed using the reference TRBV7-9 and TRBJ1-4 genes on either side, the full variable domain is DTGVSQNPRHKITKRGQNVTFRCDPISEHNRLYWYRQTLGQGPEFLTYFQNEAQLEKSRLLSDRFSAERPKGSFSTLEIQRTEQGDSAMYLCASSFGDEKLFFGSGTQLSVL.